A single sample gave rise to the 26 T cell receptor beta chains below, sequenced in a study of cytomegalovirus exposure and HLA in healthy donors. Amplification used 60 Vbeta primers and 13 Jbeta primers. Sequenced by immunoSEQ multiplex PCR; TCRdb stores in-frame clones only, minus some. The table lists about 200,000 clones, around 83% of them singletons. Sequencing input: PBMCs. Receptors were obtained from a girl aged 10 to 17 in good health and CMV-seronegative.

The CDR3 DNA reads as TGTGCCAGCAGCAAGAGTGGAGTAGCGGGAGTCTTGAATGAGCAGTTCTTC. It codes for CASSKSGVAGVLNEQFF. V usage is TRBV6-4 and J usage is TRBJ2-1; 9 nucleotides line up with TRBD2. Germline V gene sequence: CDR1 MRHNA, CDR2 SNTAGT. J gave up 7 bases and V 6 bases, and 16 bases lay outside the gene matches. CDR3 length equals 17 residues.

This sequence joins TRBV5-1 and TRBJ2-3; 7 bases are shared with TRBD1. This CDR3 region has 14 residues. Trimming removed 7 bases from V and 1 base from J; junction bases left unmatched: 6. CDR1 is SGHRS and CDR2 is YFSETQ in the germline V gene. CDR3 nucleotides: TGCGCCAGCGGACAGGTCCACGGCACAGATACGCAGTATTTT. This gives the protein CASGQVHGTDTQYF.

This clone has a handful of counts. CDR3 coding DNA: TGTGCCTGGAGTGGCTTTGATGGGACAGAGGTTACCTCTAACTATGGCTACACCTTC. Its protein is CAWSGFDGTEVTSNYGYTF. The rearrangement joins TRBV30 to TRBJ1-2; 7 bases match TRBD1. The germline V gene has CDR1 GTSNPN and CDR2 SVGIG (reference sequence). There are 19 residues in the CDR3. Trimming at V came to 1 base and at J to 0 bases, leaving 17 bases not matched to a gene.

In the case of this clone: The sample carries other DNA sequences with the same CDR3. The chain joins TRBV25-1 to TRBJ2-7, with a tentative D call TRBD2 (6 bases). Germline V gene data show CDR1 as MGHDK and CDR2 as SYGVNS. There are 13 residues in the CDR3. V gave up 3 bases and J gave up 6 bases, with 12 bases separating them. Written as DNA, the CDR3 is TGTGCCAGCAGTGACACCCTAGCGCGCGAGCAGTACTTC. Translated: CASSDTLAREQYF.

The V call is TRBV18, the J call TRBJ1-2; D is perhaps TRBD1 (5 bases). V lost 3 bases, J lost 5 bases, and 16 bases lay in between. The CDR3 extends over 15 amino acids. Germline-derived CDR1 and CDR2 are KGHSH and LQKENI. CDR3 in amino acids: CASSPSDKQLYGYTF. CDR3 DNA: TGTGCCAGCTCACCGTCGGACAAACAACTATATGGCTACACCTTC.

V is TRBV7-3 and J is TRBJ1-2; perhaps TRBD1 as D (5 bases). The CDR3 spans 16 residues. Trimming left V 2 bases short and J 7 bases short, with 20 bases between. Germline CDR1 reads SGHTA; CDR2 reads FQGTGA. The CDR3 reads CASSLGSGGVASGYTF. CDR3 nucleotides: TGTGCCAGCAGCTTAGGTTCCGGAGGGGTAGCATCTGGCTACACCTTC.

The chain uses TRBV13 and TRBJ2-3, with 8 nucleotides matching TRBD2. The CDR3 is 16 residues long. V was pared by 2 bases and J by 1 base, with 5 bases of the junction left unmatched. The germline gives CDR1 PRHDT, CDR2 FYEKMQ (reference sequence). The CDR3 region is CASSLRAGGGTDTQYF. DNA for the CDR3: TGTGCCAGCAGCTTACGGGCGGGGGGAGGCACAGATACGCAGTATTTT.

This rearrangement joins TRBV29-1 to TRBJ2-1; TRBD2 matches 11 bases. This CDR3 comprises 16 residues. The V gene end was trimmed by 5 bases and the J gene end by 7 bases; junction bases not matched to a gene: 13. Germline CDR1 and CDR2: SQVTM and ANQGSEA. The CDR3 DNA reads TGCAGCGTTCCCTTCTTAGCGGGAGGGCCGGTTAATGAGCAGTTCTTC. It encodes CSVPFLAGGPVNEQFF.

This clone is a singleton in its sample. This chain connects TRBV25-1 to TRBJ2-1, with D perhaps TRBD2 (5 bases). This CDR3 comprises 16 residues. Germline loops: CDR1 MGHDK, CDR2 SYGVNS. V was clipped by 0 bases and J by 8 bases, with 17 bases between them. The CDR3 DNA is TGTGCCAGCAGTGAATATATATCTGCGGGTTCTGATGAGCAGTTCTTC. This codes for CASSEYISAGSDEQFF.

The chain uses TRBV27 and TRBJ2-5, with TRBD2 matching 8 bases. The length of the CDR3 is 14 residues. Trimming cost V 2 bases and J 3 bases; bases outside gene matches: 2. The germline V gene encodes CDR1 MNHEY and CDR2 SMNVEV (reference sequence). The CDR3 region has the DNA TGTGCCAGCAGTTTAATTAGCGGGAAAGAGACCCAGTACTTC. This sequence encodes CASSLISGKETQYF.

The chain joins TRBV15 to TRBJ2-2, with 8 bases lining up with TRBD1. Trimming removed 5 bases from V and 1 base from J; junction bases left unmatched: 6. The germline V gene encodes CDR1 LNHNV and CDR2 YYDKDF (reference sequence). The CDR3 has 16 residues. CDR3 residues: CATSPRTGWNTGELFF. CDR3 bases: TGTGCCACCAGCCCTCGGACAGGGTGGAACACCGGGGAGCTGTTTTTT.

This rearrangement joins TRBV6-1 to TRBJ1-5, with D possibly TRBD1 on 6 matching bases. CDR1 is MNHNS and CDR2 is SASEGT in the germline V gene. CDR3 length: 17 amino acids. Trimming took off 1 base at V and 0 bases at J, with 13 bases between the two ends. DNA of the CDR3: TGTGCCAGCAGTGAAGGCAGGGGTTATTCTAGCAATCAGCCCCAGCATTTT. Translating gives CASSEGRGYSSNQPQHF.

This clone was picked up a small number of times. The V and J genes are TRBV25-1 and TRBJ2-5; a possible D gene is TRBD2 (7 bases). The CDR3 is made up of 13 amino acids. Germline-derived CDR1 and CDR2 are MGHDK and SYGVNS. Trimming took off 8 bases at V and 4 bases at J, with 14 bases between the two ends. This CDR3 reads CASHMGGGETQYF. The CDR3 DNA is TGTGCCAGCCACATGGGAGGGGGAGAGACCCAGTACTTC.

The V call is TRBV25-1, the J call TRBJ2-7; D is perhaps TRBD1 (6 bases). CDR3 length: 14 residues. V lost 5 bases, J lost 3 bases, and 14 bases lay in between. Germline V CDR1 and CDR2: MGHDK, SYGVNS. The CDR3 loop reads CASSPRDNHYEQYF. CDR3 bases: TGTGCCAGCAGTCCACGGGACAACCACTACGAGCAGTACTTC.

This sequence joins TRBV29-1 and TRBJ2-7, with D tentatively TRBD2 (6 bases). Deletions cut 7 bases from V and 6 bases from J, with 16 bases between. CDR1 and CDR2 (germline): SQVTM, ANQGSEA. This CDR3 has 12 residues. This CDR3 is CSAVHGGREQYF. The CDR3 coding sequence is TGCAGCGCCGTTCACGGAGGGCGCGAGCAGTACTTC.

V is TRBV4-2 and J is TRBJ2-7, with TRBD1 identical over 7 bases. There are 15 residues in the CDR3. V lost 5 bases, J lost 0 bases, and 7 bases stayed unmatched. Germline V gene data show CDR1 as LGHNA and CDR2 as YNFKEQ. In DNA form, the CDR3 reads TGTGCCAGCAGCGCATCCGGGACAGCCTCCTACGAGCAGTACTTC. It encodes CASSASGTASYEQYF.

The chain has TRBV7-9 and TRBJ1-1; D remains unclear. Germline assignment: CDR1 SEHNR and CDR2 FQNEAQ (reference sequence). The CDR3 runs 14 residues. Trimming removed 1 base at V and 0 bases at J, with 6 bases between. The CDR3 region is CASSLGQMNTEAFF. Written as DNA, the CDR3 is TGTGCCAGCAGCTTAGGTCAGATGAACACTGAAGCTTTCTTT. The full variable domain, in which reference TRBV7-9 and TRBJ1-1 provide the parts outside the CDR3, is DTGVSQNPRHKITKRGQNVTFRCDPISEHNRLYWYRQTLGQGPEFLTYFQNEAQLEKSRLLSDRFSAERPKGSFSTLEIQRTEQGDSAMYLCASSLGQMNTEAFFGQGTRLTVV.

V gene TRBV9 combines with J gene TRBJ2-7; tentative D call: TRBD1 (5 bases). CDR3 length: 17 residues. Germline values: CDR1 SGDLS, CDR2 YYNGEE. The V end was cut by 2 bases, the J end by 3 bases, with 21 bases between. CDR3 amino acids: CASSVGGAASNLYEQYF. The CDR3 region has the DNA TGTGCCAGCAGCGTCGGTGGGGCAGCCTCAAACCTCTACGAGCAGTACTTC.

This clone showed up just a few times. The chain uses TRBV28 and TRBJ2-5, with D uncertain. The CDR3 totals 14 residues. Deletions cut 2 bases from V and 3 bases from J, with 10 bases between. Germline assignment: CDR1 MDHEN and CDR2 SYDVKM. DNA for the CDR3: TGTGCCAGCAGTTTAGGGCAGATAGAAGAGACCCAGTACTTC. Translation: CASSLGQIEETQYF. The full variable domain, in which reference TRBV28 and TRBJ2-5 provide the parts outside the CDR3, is DVKVTQSSRYLVKRTGEKVFLECVQDMDHENMFWYRQDPGLGLRLIYFSYDVKMKEKGDIPEGYSVSREKKERFSLILESASTNQTSMYLCASSLGQIEETQYFGPGTRLLVL.

The chain combines TRBV27 with TRBJ2-5; D is ambiguous. This CDR3 is built from 13 residues. The V and J ends lost 10 bases and 5 bases respectively, with 17 bases between them. Per germline, CDR1 MNHEY and CDR2 SMNVEV (reference sequence). The CDR3 DNA reads TGTGCCACCGGAACTACTTCACGGGAGACCCAGTACTTC. Translating it yields CATGTTSRETQYF.

J is TRBJ2-1 and V is TRBV9, with 12 bases aligning to TRBD2. CDR3 length: 17 residues. V was pared by 3 bases and J by 5 bases, with 9 bases of the junction left unmatched. The germline CDR1 and CDR2 sequences are SGDLS and YYNGEE. CDR3 loop: CASSGRLAGAKNNEQFF. The CDR3 nucleotides are TGTGCCAGCAGCGGTAGACTAGCGGGGGCTAAAAACAATGAGCAGTTCTTC.

This clone has only a few counts. The J gene is TRBJ2-1, the V gene TRBV4-3; TRBD2 agrees at 9 bases. This CDR3 spans 15 amino acids. Germline CDR1 is LGHNA and CDR2 is YSLEER. V shed 1 base, J shed 5 bases, and the junction held 3 bases outside the gene matches. The CDR3 DNA follows: TGCGCCAGCAGCCAAGTAGCGGGGGTAAACAATGAGCAGTTCTTC. It codes for CASSQVAGVNNEQFF.

V is TRBV9 and J is TRBJ2-5; D gene uncertain. This CDR3 region has 12 residues. The germline gives CDR1 SGDLS, CDR2 YYNGEE. Trimming pared 5 bases from V and 4 bases from J, leaving 9 bases between. The CDR3 DNA follows: TGTGCCAGCAGTCAGGTAGGAGAGACCCAGTACTTC. It translates to CASSQVGETQYF.

The rearrangement uses TRBV7-2 and TRBJ1-6; D not resolved. CDR3 length: 16 amino acids. Germline-derived CDR1 and CDR2 are SGHTA and FQGNSA. V was clipped by 0 bases and J by 7 bases, with 13 bases between them. CDR3 DNA sequence: TGTGCCAGCAGCTTAGCGGGGAGTAATTCAAATTCACCCCTCCACTTT. It is translated as CASSLAGSNSNSPLHF.

J is TRBJ2-2 and V is TRBV11-2, with D unclear. In germline, CDR1 is SGHAT, CDR2 FQNNGV. CDR3 length: 15 residues. Trimming pared 1 base from V and 4 bases from J, leaving 10 bases between. CDR3 in DNA: TGTGCCAGCAGCTTAGTCTCCGGAGTCACCGGGGAGCTGTTTTTT. Amino acid sequence: CASSLVSGVTGELFF.

The gene calls are TRBV29-1 and TRBJ2-7; TRBD2 aligns across 12 bases. Looked up from germline, CDR1 is SQVTM and CDR2 is ANQGSEA. The CDR3 length is 14 residues. V was pared by 4 bases and J by 3 bases, with 4 bases of the junction left unmatched. CDR3 in amino acids: CSVALTSGGYEQYF. The CDR3 nucleotides read TGCAGCGTTGCGTTGACTAGCGGGGGCTACGAGCAGTACTTC.